This entry lists 27 T cell receptor beta chains sequenced from one sample in a study of blood T cell repertoires in COVID-19. Some clones are missing from TCRdb's copy, which holds only in-frame ones; the method was immunoSEQ multiplex PCR. The sample has about 240,000 clones; 80% to 90% are singletons. Sequenced sample: peripheral blood. Receptor source: a man in his sixties with acute or convalescent COVID-19.

This rearrangement joins TRBV27 to TRBJ2-1, with 10 bases matching TRBD2. J lost 2 bases, V lost 0 bases, and 7 bases had no gene match. Per the germline V gene, CDR1 is MNHEY and CDR2 is SMNVEV (reference sequence). CDR3 length equals 18 residues. CDR3 sequence reads: CASSLSGLTSGPYNEQFF. The CDR3 DNA follows: TGTGCCAGCAGTTTATCAGGCTTGACTAGCGGGCCCTACAATGAGCAGTTCTTC.

Here the CDR3 reads CASSLAGARNEQFF. The CDR3 DNA is TGTGCCAGCAGTTTAGCTGGAGCGCGAAATGAGCAGTTCTTC. The chain recombines TRBV28 with TRBJ2-1; D not certain. This CDR3 has 14 residues. The V end was cut by 2 bases, the J end by 7 bases, with 12 bases between. Germline loops: CDR1 MDHEN, CDR2 SYDVKM.

The CDR3 protein is CASSSRQSSNQPQHF. CDR3 DNA: TGTGCCAGCAGCTCGCGGCAGTCTAGCAATCAGCCCCAGCATTTT. V is TRBV7-2 and J is TRBJ1-5, with D unclear. CDR3 length: 15 residues. Germline V gene data show CDR1 as SGHTA and CDR2 as FQGNSA. The V gene lost 4 bases and the J gene lost 0 bases, with 10 bases spanning the gap.

This chain connects TRBV4-3 to TRBJ1-2, with TRBD1 matching over 7 bases. J gave up 8 bases and V 4 bases, and 13 bases lay outside the gene matches. Germline-derived CDR1 and CDR2 are LGHNA and YSLEER. There are 15 residues in the CDR3. The CDR3 nucleotides read TGCGCCAGCAGCCCGCGGGGCAGGGGGTTTACGGGCTACACCTTC. This translates into CASSPRGRGFTGYTF.

The chain has TRBV7-6 and TRBJ2-1; 8 bases are shared with TRBD2. CDR1 and CDR2 (germline): SGHVS, FNYEAQ. J lost 5 bases, V lost 5 bases, and 11 bases had no gene match. The CDR3 extends over 16 amino acids. This CDR3 is CASSPSGSGSHNEQFF. As DNA, the CDR3 is TGTGCCAGCAGCCCCAGTGGAAGCGGGAGCCACAATGAGCAGTTCTTC.

The chain is built from TRBV5-1 and TRBJ2-5; maybe TRBD1 (5 bases). Germline V gives CDR1 SGHRS, CDR2 YFSETQ. The CDR3 loop spans 15 amino acids. Between the trimmed V and J ends, which lost 2 bases and 3 bases, there was a span of 14 bases. This chain's CDR3 is CASSLRGSPEETQYF. The CDR3 region has the DNA TGCGCCAGCAGCTTAAGGGGCTCGCCGGAAGAGACCCAGTACTTC.

This clone showed up just a few times. This rearrangement joins TRBV6-5 to TRBJ1-3; tentative D call: TRBD1 (6 bases). The CDR3 is 10 residues long. CDR1 is MNHEY, CDR2 SVGAGI, per germline. The V gene lost 7 bases and the J gene lost 12 bases, with 10 bases spanning the gap. DNA for the CDR3: TGTGCCAGCAATGGACAGAGCATATATTTT. Translation gives CASNGQSIYF.

The chain links TRBV3-1 (or the pseudogene TRBV3-2) to TRBJ2-4; D not certain. Per the germline V gene, CDR1 is LGHDT and CDR2 is YNNKEL (reference sequence). CDR3 length: 18 amino acids. Between the trimmed V and J ends, which lost 2 bases and 3 bases, there was a span of 20 bases. The CDR3 DNA is TGTGCCAGCAGCCAAACCAGCTGCGGTTCTTCGTACAAAAACATTCAGTACTTC. This codes for CASSQTSCGSSYKNIQYF.

The genes are TRBV30 and TRBJ1-5; possibly TRBD1 for D (6 bases). Germline V gene sequence: CDR1 GTSNPN, CDR2 SVGIG (reference sequence). The ends were cut back, 2 bases at V and 5 bases at J, with 10 bases in the middle. The CDR3 is 13 amino acids. The DNA for the CDR3 is TGTGCCTGGAGTACGAACAGGGATCAGCCCCAGCATTTT. Its protein is CAWSTNRDQPQHF.

The rearrangement links TRBV28 to TRBJ2-7; the match to TRBD1 covers 8 bases. Germline CDR1 is MDHEN and CDR2 is SYDVKM. The CDR3 length is 13 residues. The V segment lost 7 bases and the J segment 7 bases; nucleotides outside the gene matches: 9. The CDR3 protein is CASNGQGREEQYF. CDR3 nucleotide sequence: TGTGCCAGCAACGGACAGGGACGGGAAGAGCAGTACTTC. Supplemented by reference TRBV28 and TRBJ2-7, the full variable domain reads DVKVTQSSRYLVKRTGEKVFLECVQDMDHENMFWYRQDPGLGLRLIYFSYDVKMKEKGDIPEGYSVSREKKERFSLILESASTNQTSMYLCASNGQGREEQYFGPGTRLTVT.

The rearrangement joins TRBV4-3 to TRBJ1-3; possible D gene TRBD1, 5 bases. Germline assignment: CDR1 LGHNA and CDR2 YSLEER. CDR3 size: 16 residues. V lost 3 bases, J lost 2 bases, and 14 bases lay in between. This CDR3 reads CASSQMTVSAGNTIYF. Here the CDR3 DNA reads TGCGCCAGCAGCCAGATGACAGTCTCCGCTGGAAACACCATATATTTT.

This clone was counted between two and nine times. The V call is TRBV5-1, the J call TRBJ2-5; a weak D match, TRBD1 (6 bases). The germline V gene has CDR1 SGHRS and CDR2 YFSETQ. V lost 4 bases and J 5 bases, leaving 24 bases between the germline ends. CDR3 length: 17 amino acids. The CDR3 bases are TGCGCCAGCAGCCCCTATAGGTCCAGGGGAGTGGAGGAGACCCAGTACTTC. Encoded protein: CASSPYRSRGVEETQYF.

This chain links TRBV11-3 with TRBJ2-7, with a tentative D call TRBD2 (6 bases). The CDR3 length is 15 residues. V gave up 5 bases and J gave up 1 base, with 15 bases separating them. CDR1 and CDR2 (germline): SGHNT, YENEEA. In nucleotides, the CDR3 is TGTGCCAGCAGCCCCCACTTGGGGGGATCCTACGAGCAGTACTTC. This translates into CASSPHLGGSYEQYF.

The genes are TRBV5-1 and TRBJ2-3; possibly TRBD1 for D (5 bases). The V end lost 0 bases, the J end lost 5 bases, and 7 bases lay between the germline ends. From germline, CDR1 is SGHRS and CDR2 YFSETQ. This CDR3 comprises 13 residues. CDR3 loop: CASSLGQGDTQYF. The CDR3 nucleotides read TGCGCCAGCAGCTTGGGCCAGGGAGATACGCAGTATTTT.

This clone appeared once. This rearrangement joins TRBV27 to TRBJ2-2; TRBD2 agrees at 11 bases. Looked up from germline, CDR1 is MNHEY and CDR2 is SMNVEV (reference sequence). J gave up 2 bases and V 1 base, and 6 bases lay outside the gene matches. This CDR3 is 18 amino acids long. The CDR3: CASSLYTGLAANTGELFF. CDR3 sequence (DNA): TGTGCCAGCAGTTTATACACGGGACTAGCGGCAAACACCGGGGAGCTGTTTTTT.

This sequence joins TRBV2 and TRBJ1-1; weak D call: TRBD1 (5 bases). The CDR3 consists of 12 residues. V was cut by 9 bases and J by 4 bases, with 12 bases left in between. CDR1 SNHLY and CDR2 FYNNEI come from the germline V gene. CDR3 coding DNA: TGTGCCAGTGGAGGGGAGTTCACTGAAGCTTTCTTT. Translated: CASGGEFTEAFF.

The genes are TRBV5-1 and TRBJ2-3, with D perhaps matching TRBD2 (5 bases). Germline CDR1 reads SGHRS; CDR2 reads YFSETQ. The CDR3 has 15 amino acids. V lost 0 bases and J 2 bases, leaving 10 bases between the germline ends. CDR3 in DNA: TGCGCCAGCAGCTTGGGAACGGGAACCACAGATACGCAGTATTTT. Its protein is CASSLGTGTTDTQYF.

This clone has only one observation. V is TRBV7-8 and J is TRBJ1-1, with D possibly TRBD1 on 6 matching bases. V was trimmed by 5 bases and J by 0 bases, leaving 13 bases between them. From germline, CDR1 is SGHVS and CDR2 FQNEAQ. This CDR3 region has 15 residues. CDR3 sequence: CASSPQGKLNTEAFF. CDR3 nucleotides: TGTGCCAGCAGCCCCCAGGGGAAATTGAACACTGAAGCTTTCTTT.

This clone appeared a single time. The chain links TRBV3-1 (or the pseudogene TRBV3-2) to TRBJ1-2; no clear D gene. Per the germline V gene, CDR1 is LGHDT and CDR2 is YNNKEL (reference sequence). The CDR3 has 11 residues. The V end was cut by 6 bases, the J end by 4 bases, with 6 bases between. CDR3 amino acids: CASSPIYGYTF. The CDR3 DNA follows: TGTGCCAGCAGTCCTATCTATGGCTACACCTTC.

V gene TRBV30 combines with J gene TRBJ1-1, with D possibly being TRBD1 (5 bases). Germline CDR1 reads GTSNPN; CDR2 reads SVGIG (reference sequence). The CDR3 length is 13 residues. V was pared by 3 bases and J by 3 bases, with 11 bases between. The CDR3 region is CAWRAGSDTEAFF. DNA of the CDR3: TGTGCCTGGAGGGCAGGGTCGGACACTGAAGCTTTCTTT.

The gene calls are TRBV7-6 and TRBJ2-7, with 7 bases identical to TRBD1. The V gene's germline CDR1 is SGHVS and CDR2 FNYEAQ. Trimming took 4 bases from V and 3 from J; bases not matched to a gene: 9. There are 15 residues in the CDR3. As DNA, the CDR3 is TGTGCCAGCAGCTACAGTCAGGGGGTCCTCTACGAGCAGTACTTC. This translates into CASSYSQGVLYEQYF. The complete variable domain, with remaining parts taken from reference TRBV7-6 and TRBJ2-7, reads GAGVSQSPRYKVTKRGQDVALRCDPISGHVSLYWYRQALGQGPEFLTYFNYEAQQDKSGLPNDRFSAERPEGSISTLTIQRTEQRDSAMYRCASSYSQGVLYEQYFGPGTRLTVT.

V usage is TRBV24-1 and J usage is TRBJ2-7, with TRBD1 matching 10 bases. Trimming at V came to 10 bases and at J to 2 bases, leaving 7 bases not matched to a gene. This CDR3 is 14 amino acids long. CDR1 and CDR2 from the germline V gene are KGHDR and SFDVKD. In DNA, the CDR3 is TGTGCCACGTCCTTGGGACAGGGGCCCTACGAGCAGTACTTC. Encoded protein: CATSLGQGPYEQYF.

The gene calls are TRBV7-8 and TRBJ2-3; 9 bases line up with TRBD1. Germline V gene lookup returns CDR1 SGHVS and CDR2 FQNEAQ. J was trimmed by 2 bases and V by 5 bases; bases with no gene match: 5. The CDR3 has 15 residues. The CDR3 region is CASSEDRGNTDTQYF. CDR3 DNA: TGTGCCAGCAGCGAGGACAGGGGAAACACAGATACGCAGTATTTT.

The J gene is TRBJ2-7, the V gene TRBV6-5; weak D call: TRBD2 (6 bases). With 6 bases removed from V and 8 bases from J, the gap between germline ends came to 17 bases. Germline loops: CDR1 MNHEY, CDR2 SVGAGI. The CDR3 has 13 amino acids. The CDR3 sequence: CASSSYERAKQYF. CDR3 DNA sequence: TGTGCCAGCAGCTCCTATGAGCGGGCCAAGCAGTACTTC.

The V and J genes are TRBV11-1 and TRBJ1-2; 8 nucleotides line up with TRBD1. Germline CDR1 and CDR2: SGHAT and FQDESV (reference sequence). V gave up 2 bases and J gave up 6 bases; unmatched junction bases: 2. The length of the CDR3 is 13 residues. The CDR3 coding sequence is TGTGCCAGCAGCTTACCAGGGGGCCATGGCTACACCTTC. Encoded protein: CASSLPGGHGYTF.

CDR3 in amino acids: CAWDNRLGSPLHF. CDR3 nucleotides: TGTGCCTGGGACAACCGCCTAGGATCACCCCTCCACTTT. The gene calls are TRBV30 and TRBJ1-6; no definite D call. Per the germline V gene, CDR1 is GTSNPN and CDR2 is SVGIG (reference sequence). The CDR3 totals 13 residues. V shed 5 bases and J shed 10 bases, with 15 bases lying between them.

This clone was observed a single time. The V gene is TRBV9, the J gene TRBJ2-3; tentatively, D is TRBD2 (6 bases). V lost 4 bases, J lost 2 bases, and 20 bases lay in between. CDR1 is SGDLS and CDR2 is YYNGEE in the germline V gene. The length of the CDR3 is 17 residues. The CDR3 protein is CASSSPALANLTDTQYF. DNA for the CDR3: TGTGCCAGCAGCTCCCCTGCTCTAGCGAACCTCACAGATACGCAGTATTTT.